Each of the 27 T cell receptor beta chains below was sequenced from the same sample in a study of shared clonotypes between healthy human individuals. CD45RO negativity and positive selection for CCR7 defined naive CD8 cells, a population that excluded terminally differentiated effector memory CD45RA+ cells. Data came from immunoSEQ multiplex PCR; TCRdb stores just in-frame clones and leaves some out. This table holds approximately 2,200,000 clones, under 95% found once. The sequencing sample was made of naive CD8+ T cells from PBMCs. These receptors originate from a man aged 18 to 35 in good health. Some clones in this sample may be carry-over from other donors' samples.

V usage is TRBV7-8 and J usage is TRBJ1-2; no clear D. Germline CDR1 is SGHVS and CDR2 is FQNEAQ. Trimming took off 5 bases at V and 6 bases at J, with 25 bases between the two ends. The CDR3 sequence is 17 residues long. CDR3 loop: CASSQIPVTDDRHGYTF. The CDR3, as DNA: TGTGCCAGCAGCCAGATCCCCGTTACAGACGACCGACATGGCTACACCTTC.

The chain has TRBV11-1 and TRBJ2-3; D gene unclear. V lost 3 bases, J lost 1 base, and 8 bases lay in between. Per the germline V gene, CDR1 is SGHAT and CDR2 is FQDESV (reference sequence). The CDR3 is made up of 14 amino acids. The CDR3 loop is CASSFRSRTDTQYF. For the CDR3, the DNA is TGTGCCAGCAGCTTCAGGAGTCGCACAGATACGCAGTATTTT. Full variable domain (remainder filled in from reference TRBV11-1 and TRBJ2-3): EAEVAQSPRYKITEKSQAVAFWCDPISGHATLYWYRQILGQGPELLVQFQDESVVDDSQLPKDRFSAERLKGVDSTLKIQPAELGDSAMYLCASSFRSRTDTQYFGPGTRLTVL.

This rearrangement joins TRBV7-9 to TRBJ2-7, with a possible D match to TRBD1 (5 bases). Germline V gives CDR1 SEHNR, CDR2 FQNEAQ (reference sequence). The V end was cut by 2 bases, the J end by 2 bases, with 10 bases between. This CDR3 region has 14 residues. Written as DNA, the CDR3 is TGTGCCAGCAGCTTAATCAGGGATCCCTACGAGCAGTACTTC. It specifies CASSLIRDPYEQYF.

The CDR3 is CAIQGPNTGELFF. The CDR3 coding sequence is TGTGCCATCCAGGGTCCCAACACCGGGGAGCTGTTTTTT. V and J are TRBV10-3 and TRBJ2-2; possible D gene TRBD1, 5 bases. Germline V lookup: CDR1 ENHRY, CDR2 SYGVKD. V shed 8 bases and J shed 2 bases, with 9 bases lying between them. The length of the CDR3 is 13 residues.

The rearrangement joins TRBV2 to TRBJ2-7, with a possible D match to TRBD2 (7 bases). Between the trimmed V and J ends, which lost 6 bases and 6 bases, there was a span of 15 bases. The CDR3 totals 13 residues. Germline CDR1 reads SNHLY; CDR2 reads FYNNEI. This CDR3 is CASSPLGGLEQYF. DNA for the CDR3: TGTGCCAGCAGCCCTCTGGGGGGGCTCGAGCAGTACTTC.

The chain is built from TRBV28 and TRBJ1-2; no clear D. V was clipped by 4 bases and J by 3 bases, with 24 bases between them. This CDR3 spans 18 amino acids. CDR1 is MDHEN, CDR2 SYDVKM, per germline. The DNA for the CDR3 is TGTGCCAGCAGTTCAAACGGCCTGCTTAACTCGTGGGACTATGGCTACACCTTC. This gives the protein CASSSNGLLNSWDYGYTF.

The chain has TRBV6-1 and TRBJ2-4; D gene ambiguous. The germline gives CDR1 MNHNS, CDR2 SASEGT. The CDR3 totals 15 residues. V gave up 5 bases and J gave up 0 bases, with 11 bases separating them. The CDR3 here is CASSTPRSAKNIQYF. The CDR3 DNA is TGTGCCAGCAGTACTCCACGATCAGCCAAAAACATTCAGTACTTC.

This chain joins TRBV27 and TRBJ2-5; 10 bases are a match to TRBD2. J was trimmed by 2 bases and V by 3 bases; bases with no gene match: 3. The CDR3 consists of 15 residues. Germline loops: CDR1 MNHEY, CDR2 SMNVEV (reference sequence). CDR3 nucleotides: TGTGCCAGCAGTTTGATACTAGCGGGGCAAGAGACCCAGTACTTC. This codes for CASSLILAGQETQYF.

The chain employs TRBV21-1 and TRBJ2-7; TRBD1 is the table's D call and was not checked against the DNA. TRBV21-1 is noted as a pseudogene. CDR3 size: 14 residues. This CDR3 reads CASSNWNSSYEQYF. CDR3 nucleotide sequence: TGTGCCAGCAGCAATTGGAACAGCTCCTACGAGCAGTACTTC.

The CDR3 nucleotides are TGTGCCAGCACCCCCCTTGGGGCGTCTGGAAACACCATATATTTT. Amino acid sequence: CASTPLGASGNTIYF. This chain uses TRBV7-9 with TRBJ1-3, with D possibly being TRBD1 (5 bases). CDR1 SEHNR and CDR2 FQNEAQ come from the germline V gene (reference sequence). This CDR3 comprises 15 residues. Trimming cost V 7 bases and J 1 base, with 14 bases left between them.

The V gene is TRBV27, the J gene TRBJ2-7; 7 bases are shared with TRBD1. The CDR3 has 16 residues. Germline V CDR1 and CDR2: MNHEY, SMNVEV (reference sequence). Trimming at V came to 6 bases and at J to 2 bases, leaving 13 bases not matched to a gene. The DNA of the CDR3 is TGTGCCAGCAGGAATCCGGGGCAGGGGGACCCCTACGAGCAGTACTTC. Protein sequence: CASRNPGQGDPYEQYF.

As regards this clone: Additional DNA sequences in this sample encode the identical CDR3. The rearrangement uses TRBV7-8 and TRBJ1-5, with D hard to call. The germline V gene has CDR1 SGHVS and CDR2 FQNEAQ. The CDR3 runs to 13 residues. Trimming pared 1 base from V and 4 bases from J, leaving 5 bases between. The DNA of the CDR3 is TGTGCCAGCAGCTTAGTTGGGAATCAGCCCCAGCATTTT. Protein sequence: CASSLVGNQPQHF.

Here the CDR3 DNA reads TGCGCCAGCAGCCAAGGCTCAGGGGGTAATCAGCCCCAGCATTTT. It specifies CASSQGSGGNQPQHF. The chain employs TRBV4-1 and TRBJ1-5; 7 bases map to TRBD1. V lost 1 base and J lost 4; bases outside the gene matches: 4. CDR3 size: 15 residues. Germline V gene lookup returns CDR1 MGHRA and CDR2 YSYEKL.

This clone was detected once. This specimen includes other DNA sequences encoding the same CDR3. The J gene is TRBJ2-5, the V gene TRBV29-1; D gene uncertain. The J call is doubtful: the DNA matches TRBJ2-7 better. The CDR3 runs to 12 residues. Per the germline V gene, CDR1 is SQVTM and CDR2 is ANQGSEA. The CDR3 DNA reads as TGCAGCGTTGAAGTGAGCTCCTACGAGCAGTACTTC. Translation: CSVEVSSYEQYF.

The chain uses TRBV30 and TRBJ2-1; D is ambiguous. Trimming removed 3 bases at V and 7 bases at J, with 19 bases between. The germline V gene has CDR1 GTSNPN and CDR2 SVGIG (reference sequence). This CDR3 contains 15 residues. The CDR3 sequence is CAWRRAENLFNEQFF. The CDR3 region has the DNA TGTGCCTGGAGACGCGCGGAAAACCTTTTTAATGAGCAGTTCTTC.

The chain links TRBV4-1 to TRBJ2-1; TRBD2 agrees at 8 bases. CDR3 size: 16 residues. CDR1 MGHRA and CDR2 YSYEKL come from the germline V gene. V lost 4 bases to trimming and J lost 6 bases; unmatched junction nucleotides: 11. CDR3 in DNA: TGCGCCAGCAGCCCAGGTCCGGGGGGGGTGGGCAATGAGCAGTTCTTC. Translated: CASSPGPGGVGNEQFF.

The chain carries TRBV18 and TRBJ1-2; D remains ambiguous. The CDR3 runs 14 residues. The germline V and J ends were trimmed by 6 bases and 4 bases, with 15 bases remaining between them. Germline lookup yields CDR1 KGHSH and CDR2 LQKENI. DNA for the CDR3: TGTGCCAGCTCCGAAGAGAGATTCGCCTATGGCTACACCTTC. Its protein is CASSEERFAYGYTF.

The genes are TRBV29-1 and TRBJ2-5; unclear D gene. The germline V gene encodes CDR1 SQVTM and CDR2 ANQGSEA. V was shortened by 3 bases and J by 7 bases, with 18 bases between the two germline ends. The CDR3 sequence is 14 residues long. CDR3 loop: CSVDSVGSQATQYF. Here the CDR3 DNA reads TGCAGCGTTGATTCGGTTGGATCTCAGGCGACCCAGTACTTC.

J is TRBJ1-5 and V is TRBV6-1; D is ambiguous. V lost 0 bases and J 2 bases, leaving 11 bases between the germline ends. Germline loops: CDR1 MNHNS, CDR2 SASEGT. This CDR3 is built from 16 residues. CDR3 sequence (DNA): TGTGCCAGCAGTGAAGCGCTTTTCGGTGGCAATCAGCCCCAGCATTTT. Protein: CASSEALFGGNQPQHF.

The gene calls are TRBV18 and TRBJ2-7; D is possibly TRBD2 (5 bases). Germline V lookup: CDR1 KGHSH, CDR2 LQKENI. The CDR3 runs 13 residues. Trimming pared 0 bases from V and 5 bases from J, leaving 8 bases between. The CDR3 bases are TGTGCCAGCTCACCACCGTCGGGGAACGAGCAGTACTTC. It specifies CASSPPSGNEQYF.

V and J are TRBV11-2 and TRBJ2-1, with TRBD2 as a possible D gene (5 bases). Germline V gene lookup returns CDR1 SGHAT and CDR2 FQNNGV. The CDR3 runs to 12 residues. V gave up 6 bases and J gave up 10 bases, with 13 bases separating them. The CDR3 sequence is CASRPDSREQFF. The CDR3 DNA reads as TGTGCCAGCAGGCCGGACTCCAGGGAGCAGTTCTTC. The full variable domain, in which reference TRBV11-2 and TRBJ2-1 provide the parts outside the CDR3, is EAGVAQSPRYKIIEKRQSVAFWCNPISGHATLYWYQQILGQGPKLLIQFQNNGVVDDSQLPKDRFSAERLKGVDSTLKIQPAKLEDSAVYLCASRPDSREQFFGPGTRLTVL.

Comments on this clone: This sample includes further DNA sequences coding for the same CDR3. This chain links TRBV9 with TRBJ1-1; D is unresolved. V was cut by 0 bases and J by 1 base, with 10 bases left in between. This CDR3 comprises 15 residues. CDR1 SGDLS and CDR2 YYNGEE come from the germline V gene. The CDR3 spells CASSVGPAGNTEAFF. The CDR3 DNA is TGTGCCAGCAGCGTAGGACCGGCGGGGAACACTGAAGCTTTCTTT.

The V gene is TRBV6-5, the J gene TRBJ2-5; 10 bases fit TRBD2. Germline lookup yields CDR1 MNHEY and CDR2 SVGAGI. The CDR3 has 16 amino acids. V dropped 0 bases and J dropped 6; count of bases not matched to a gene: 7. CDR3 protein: CASSYSKREGPKTQYF. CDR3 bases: TGTGCCAGCAGTTACTCGAAGCGGGAGGGCCCAAAGACCCAGTACTTC.

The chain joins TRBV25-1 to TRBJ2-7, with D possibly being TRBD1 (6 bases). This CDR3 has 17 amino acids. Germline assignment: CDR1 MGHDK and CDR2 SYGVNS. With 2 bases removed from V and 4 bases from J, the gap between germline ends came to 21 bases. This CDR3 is CASSEGMGAGKRYEQYF. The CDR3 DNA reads TGTGCCAGCAGTGAAGGAATGGGGGCTGGGAAGCGTTACGAGCAGTACTTC.

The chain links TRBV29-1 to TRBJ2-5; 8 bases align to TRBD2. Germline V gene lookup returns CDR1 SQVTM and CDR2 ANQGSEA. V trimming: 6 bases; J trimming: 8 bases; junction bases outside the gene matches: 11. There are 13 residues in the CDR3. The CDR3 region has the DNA TGCAGCGTCCGGGGGGGCGCGGACCTTACCCAGTACTTC. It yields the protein CSVRGGADLTQYF.

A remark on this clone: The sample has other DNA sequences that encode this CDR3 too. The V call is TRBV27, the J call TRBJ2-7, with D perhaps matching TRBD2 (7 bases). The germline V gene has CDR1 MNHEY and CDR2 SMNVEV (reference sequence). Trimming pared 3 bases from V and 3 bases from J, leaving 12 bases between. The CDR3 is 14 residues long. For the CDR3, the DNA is TGTGCCAGCAGTTTCGGGGGAGGGGGCTACGAGCAGTACTTC. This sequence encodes CASSFGGGGYEQYF.

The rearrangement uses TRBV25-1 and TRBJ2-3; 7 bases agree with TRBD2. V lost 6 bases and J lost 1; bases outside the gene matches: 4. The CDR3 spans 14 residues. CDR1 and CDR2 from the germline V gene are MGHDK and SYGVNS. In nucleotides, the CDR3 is TGTGCCAGCAGCCTGGGAGGGGGCACAGATACGCAGTATTTT. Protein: CASSLGGGTDTQYF.